Below, 18 T cell receptor beta chains from the same sample are listed, as sequenced in a study of blood T cell repertoires in COVID-19 (dated by TCRdb to about 2020). Library construction relied on the immunoSEQ multiplex PCR assay. Held by TCRdb, this immuneACCESS table contains in-frame sequences only and omits some clones. Under half of the omission traces to an unresolved V gene where checked; the cause of the rest is unknown. This sample lists under 60,000 clones; approximately 80% were detected once. Of the sample, 20% falls within the top ten clones. Sequenced sample: peripheral blood. The receptors shown here come from a human donor with active or convalescent COVID-19. The donor label of this sample is uncertain.

V and J are TRBV27 and TRBJ1-2, with 8 bases lining up with TRBD1. The V gene end was trimmed by 9 bases and the J gene end by 4 bases; junction bases not matched to a gene: 19. The germline CDR1 and CDR2 sequences are MNHEY and SMNVEV (reference sequence). This CDR3 has 17 residues. The CDR3 here is CASTRTGKNSGAYGYTF. The DNA for the CDR3 is TGTGCCAGTACCAGGACAGGGAAGAACTCAGGGGCCTATGGCTACACCTTC.

The genes are TRBV27 and TRBJ2-7; 10 positions match TRBD1. V dropped 6 bases and J dropped 5; count of bases not matched to a gene: 10. The CDR3 extends over 15 amino acids. CDR1 is MNHEY, CDR2 SMNVEV, per germline (reference sequence). The CDR3 protein is CASRKGGQGLDEQYF. The CDR3 nucleotides are TGTGCCAGCAGGAAGGGGGGACAGGGGCTCGACGAGCAGTACTTC.

V gene TRBV28 combines with J gene TRBJ1-4; 7 bases fit TRBD1. The V segment lost 8 bases and the J segment 8 bases; nucleotides outside the gene matches: 11. This CDR3 comprises 14 residues. Per germline, CDR1 MDHEN and CDR2 SYDVKM. The CDR3 reads CASSTTGRGEKLFF. CDR3 sequence (DNA): TGTGCCAGCTCAACGACAGGGAGAGGGGAAAAACTGTTTTTT.

The V gene is TRBV3-1 (or the pseudogene TRBV3-2), the J gene TRBJ1-2; D is uncertain. Germline values: CDR1 LGHDT, CDR2 YNNKEL (reference sequence). The CDR3 extends over 14 amino acids. Between the trimmed V and J ends, which lost 2 bases and 4 bases, there was a span of 11 bases. The DNA for the CDR3 is TGTGCCAGCAGCCAATCAGCGGTTTGCTATGGCTACACCTTC. This codes for CASSQSAVCYGYTF.

This chain connects TRBV6-4 to TRBJ2-7; TRBD1 agrees at 8 bases. V lost 4 bases and J lost 0; bases outside the gene matches: 14. The V gene's germline CDR1 is MRHNA and CDR2 SNTAGT. The CDR3 loop spans 18 amino acids. The CDR3 sequence is CASSVVGQGFKPSYEQYF. CDR3 bases: TGTGCCAGCAGTGTAGTAGGACAGGGCTTTAAACCCTCCTACGAGCAGTACTTC.

The chain combines TRBV28 with TRBJ2-7, with 8 nucleotides matching TRBD2. J lost 6 bases, V lost 5 bases, and 15 bases had no gene match. This CDR3 is built from 16 residues. Germline V lookup: CDR1 MDHEN, CDR2 SYDVKM. The CDR3, as DNA: TGTGCCAGCAGTCCAGTAAGCGGGGGACCACTTCGCGAGCAGTACTTC. Translating gives CASSPVSGGPLREQYF.

The V gene is TRBV11-1, the J gene TRBJ2-2, with D perhaps TRBD2 (6 bases). The germline V and J ends were trimmed by 5 bases and 7 bases, with 14 bases remaining between them. CDR1 and CDR2 (germline): SGHAT, FQDESV (reference sequence). This CDR3 has 14 residues. CDR3 protein: CASSRDRRDGELFF. The CDR3 DNA reads as TGTGCCAGCAGCCGGGACCGGAGGGACGGGGAGCTGTTTTTT.

This clone has only a few counts. The chain links TRBV10-1 to TRBJ1-3; unclear D gene. This CDR3 contains 16 residues. The germline V and J ends were trimmed by 4 bases and 0 bases, with 13 bases remaining between them. The germline V gene encodes CDR1 WNHNN and CDR2 SYGVQD (reference sequence). The CDR3 loop reads CASSAGGSGSGNTIYF. CDR3 DNA sequence: TGCGCCAGCAGTGCTGGTGGGTCAGGCTCTGGAAACACCATATATTTT.

V gene TRBV18 combines with J gene TRBJ1-1; D uncertain. The CDR3 spans 15 residues. Germline values: CDR1 KGHSH, CDR2 LQKENI. The V gene lost 2 bases and the J gene lost 0 bases, with 10 bases spanning the gap. The CDR3 bases are TGTGCCAGCTCACCAGGCCTCGGAGTGAACACTGAAGCTTTCTTT. Amino acids: CASSPGLGVNTEAFF.

The chain links TRBV6-5 to TRBJ1-1; D unclear. The CDR3 loop spans 14 amino acids. Per the germline V gene, CDR1 is MNHEY and CDR2 is SVGAGI. Trimming left V 3 bases short and J 6 bases short, with 14 bases between. The CDR3 DNA sequence: TGTGCCAGCAGTTATGGGCCACAGATGGCTGAAGCTTTCTTT. Amino acid sequence: CASSYGPQMAEAFF.

This clone appeared a few times. This rearrangement joins TRBV28 to TRBJ1-2; the D gene is possibly TRBD1 (5 bases). Trimming shortened V by 1 base and J by 5 bases, and 8 bases separated the two germline ends. The V gene's germline CDR1 is MDHEN and CDR2 SYDVKM. The CDR3 sequence is 13 residues long. The CDR3 loop reads CASSLSRVYGYTF. The CDR3 nucleotides read TGTGCCAGCAGTTTATCCAGGGTTTATGGCTACACCTTC.

This chain connects TRBV5-4 to TRBJ2-1; TRBD2 matches 8 bases. This CDR3 is built from 13 residues. Germline assignment: CDR1 SGHNT and CDR2 YYREEE (reference sequence). Trimming cost V 1 base and J 7 bases; bases outside gene matches: 1. Here the CDR3 DNA reads TGTGCCAGCAGCTTGACGGGGGGGAATGAGCAGTTCTTC. Amino acid sequence: CASSLTGGNEQFF.

This clone has only a few counts. The J gene is TRBJ2-1, the V gene TRBV7-3; D not certain. With 3 bases removed from V and 8 bases from J, the gap between germline ends came to 11 bases. The germline V gene has CDR1 SGHTA and CDR2 FQGTGA. The CDR3 extends over 13 amino acids. This CDR3 is CASSLTPGDEQFF. Here the CDR3 DNA reads TGTGCCAGCAGCTTGACACCCGGCGATGAGCAGTTCTTC. The full variable domain, its missing parts supplied by reference TRBV7-3 and TRBJ2-1, is GAGVSQTPSNKVTEKGKYVELRCDPISGHTALYWYRQSLGQGPEFLIYFQGTGAADDSGLPNDRFFAVRPEGSVSTLKIQRTERGDSAVYLCASSLTPGDEQFFGPGTRLTVL.

The chain carries TRBV24-1 and TRBJ1-1, with a possible D match to TRBD1 (5 bases). Trimming shortened V by 7 bases and J by 6 bases, and 11 bases separated the two germline ends. CDR1 is KGHDR, CDR2 SFDVKD, per germline. This CDR3 comprises 12 residues. CDR3 in DNA: TGTGCCACCAGGGGACTAGGGCCTGAAGCTTTCTTT. Translation: CATRGLGPEAFF.

The V and J genes are TRBV10-3 and TRBJ2-7; TRBD2 matches at 13 bases. The CDR3 runs to 13 residues. V lost 4 bases and J lost 6; bases outside the gene matches: 0. The germline CDR1 and CDR2 sequences are ENHRY and SYGVKD. CDR3 in amino acids: CAISGTSGSEQYF. The CDR3 nucleotides are TGTGCCATCAGTGGGACTAGCGGGAGCGAGCAGTACTTC.

The chain uses TRBV11-1 and TRBJ2-3; possible D gene TRBD1, 5 bases. Germline CDR1 reads SGHAT; CDR2 reads FQDESV (reference sequence). The CDR3 covers 16 residues. Trimming removed 1 base from V and 4 bases from J, with 15 bases in between. The CDR3 DNA reads as TGTGCCAGCAGCTTAGTCGACAGCCCGGTCGCAGATACGCAGTATTTT. Its translation is CASSLVDSPVADTQYF.

This chain uses TRBV11-2 with TRBJ1-5; maybe TRBD1 (5 bases). Germline V gene lookup returns CDR1 SGHAT and CDR2 FQNNGV. This CDR3 spans 15 amino acids. Trimming removed 2 bases from V and 7 bases from J, with 15 bases in between. CDR3: CASSLSSQGLQPQHF. The CDR3 nucleotides read TGTGCCAGCAGCTTAAGCTCTCAGGGTTTACAGCCCCAGCATTTT. Complete variable domain (other parts from reference TRBV11-2 and TRBJ1-5): EAGVAQSPRYKIIEKRQSVAFWCNPISGHATLYWYQQILGQGPKLLIQFQNNGVVDDSQLPKDRFSAERLKGVDSTLKIQPAKLEDSAVYLCASSLSSQGLQPQHFGDGTRLSIL.

This clone was seen only once. Germline and junction disagree at one end, which may indicate a read error. Other DNA sequences of this sample code for an identical CDR3. The chain employs TRBV27 and TRBJ2-7; TRBD2 is a possible D gene (7 bases). The germline V gene has CDR1 MNHEY and CDR2 SMNVEV (reference sequence). The CDR3 runs 12 residues. The DNA of the CDR3 is TGTGCCAGTAGTTCCGGGGGCGGGGGGCAGTACTTC. It codes for CASSSGGGGQYF.